This entry describes one TCR beta chain. Its antigen is not known. V dropped 4 bases and J dropped 1 base, with 7 bases sitting between them. CDR1 SGHTA and CDR2 FQGNSA come from the germline V gene. This CDR3 contains 13 residues. This record belongs to a study of T cells in Graves' hyperthyroidism and ophthalmopathy. In the study overall: Initial diagnosis, before any treatment, was when peripheral blood was collected. Points from the study as a whole: Peripheral blood also featured most of the thyroid clonotypes expanded above 0.001.

If no ophthalmopathy progression occurred within 18 months, Graves' hyperthyroidism was stable. Patients showing uncontrolled infection, other autoimmune disease, pregnancy or lactation were ineligible. The source material, RNA transcripts, was used to amplify TCR beta CDR3 regions. HTBI primers were used for first-round RT-PCR of the TCR CDR3. TCRdb re-derived calls from the multiplex PCR reads in MiXCR, one entry per CDR3 protein. The data hold approximately 520,000 distinct CDR3 sequences, with around 20% observed a single time. The chain carries TRBV7-2 and TRBJ1-1, with unresolved D. The sample comprised blood. The receptor's source is a man younger than 35 with Graves' hyperthyroidism. The CDR3 DNA is TGTGCCAGCAGCTGGAGCCCGAACACTGAAGCTTTCTTT. Translating it yields CASSWSPNTEAFF.